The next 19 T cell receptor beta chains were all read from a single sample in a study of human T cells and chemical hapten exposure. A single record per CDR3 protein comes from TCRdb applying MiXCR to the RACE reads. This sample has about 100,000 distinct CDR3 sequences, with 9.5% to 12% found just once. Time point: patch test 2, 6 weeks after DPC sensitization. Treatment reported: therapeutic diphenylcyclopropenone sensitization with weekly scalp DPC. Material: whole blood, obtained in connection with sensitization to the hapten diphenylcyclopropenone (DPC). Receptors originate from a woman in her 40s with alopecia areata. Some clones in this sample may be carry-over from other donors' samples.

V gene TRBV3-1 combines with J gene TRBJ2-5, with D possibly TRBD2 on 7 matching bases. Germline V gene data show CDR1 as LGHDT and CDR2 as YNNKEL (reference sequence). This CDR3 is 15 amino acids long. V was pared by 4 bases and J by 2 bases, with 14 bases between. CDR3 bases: TGTGCCAGCAGCCCCTCTGGGGGGGCACAAGAGACCCAGTACTTC. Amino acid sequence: CASSPSGGAQETQYF.

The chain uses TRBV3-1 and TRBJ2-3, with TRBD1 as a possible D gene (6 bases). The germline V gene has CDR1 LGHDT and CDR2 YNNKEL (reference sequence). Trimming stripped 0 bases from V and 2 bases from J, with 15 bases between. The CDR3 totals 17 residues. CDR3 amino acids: CASSQDIRSGDTDTQYF. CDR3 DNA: TGTGCCAGCAGCCAAGACATTCGATCAGGGGACACAGATACGCAGTATTTT.

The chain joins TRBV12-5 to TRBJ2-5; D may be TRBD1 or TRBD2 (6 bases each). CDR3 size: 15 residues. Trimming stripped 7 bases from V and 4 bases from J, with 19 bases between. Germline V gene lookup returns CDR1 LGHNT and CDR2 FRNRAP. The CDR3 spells CASALLGGPGETQYF. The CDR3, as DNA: TGTGCTAGTGCTCTCCTAGGGGGGCCGGGAGAGACCCAGTACTTC.

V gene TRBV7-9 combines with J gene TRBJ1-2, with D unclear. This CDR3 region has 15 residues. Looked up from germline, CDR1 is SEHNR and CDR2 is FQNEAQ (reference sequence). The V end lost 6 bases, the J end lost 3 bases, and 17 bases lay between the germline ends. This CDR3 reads CASSYHFENHYGYTF. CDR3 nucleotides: TGTGCCAGCAGTTACCATTTTGAGAATCACTATGGCTACACCTTC.

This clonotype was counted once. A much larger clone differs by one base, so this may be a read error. The CDR3 loop reads CSTSGGMCTDTQYF. The CDR3 DNA reads TGTTCTACTTCGGGGGGGATGTGCACAGATACGCAGTATTTT. This sequence joins TRBV10-3 and TRBJ2-3, with 8 bases fitting TRBD2. The CDR3 consists of 14 residues. CDR1 and CDR2 from the germline V gene are ENHRY and SYGVKD.

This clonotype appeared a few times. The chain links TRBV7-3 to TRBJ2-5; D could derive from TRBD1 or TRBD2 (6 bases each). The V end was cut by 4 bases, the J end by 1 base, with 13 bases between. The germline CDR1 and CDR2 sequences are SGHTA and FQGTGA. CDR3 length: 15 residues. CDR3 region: CASSSRGGPQETQYF. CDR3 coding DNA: TGTGCCAGCAGCTCGCGAGGGGGGCCCCAAGAGACCCAGTACTTC.

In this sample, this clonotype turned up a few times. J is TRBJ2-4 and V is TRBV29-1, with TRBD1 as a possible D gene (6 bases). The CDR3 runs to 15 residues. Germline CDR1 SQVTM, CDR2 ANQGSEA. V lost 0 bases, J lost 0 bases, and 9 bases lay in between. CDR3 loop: CSVEEGHIAKNIQYF. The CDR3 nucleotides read TGCAGCGTTGAAGAGGGACACATAGCCAAAAACATTCAGTACTTC.

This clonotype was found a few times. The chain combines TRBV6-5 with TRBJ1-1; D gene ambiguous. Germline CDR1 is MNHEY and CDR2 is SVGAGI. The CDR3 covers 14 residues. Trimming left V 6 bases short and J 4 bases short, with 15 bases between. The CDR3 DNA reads TGTGCCAGCAGGGGGTTCCAGGTTGGCACTGAAGCTTTCTTT. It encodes CASRGFQVGTEAFF.

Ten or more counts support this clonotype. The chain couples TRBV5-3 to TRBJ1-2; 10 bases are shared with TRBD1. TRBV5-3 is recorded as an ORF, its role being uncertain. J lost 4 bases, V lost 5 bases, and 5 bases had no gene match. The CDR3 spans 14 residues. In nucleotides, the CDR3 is TGTGCCAGAAGAGATCGACAGGGGGCCTATGGCTACACCTTC. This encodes CARRDRQGAYGYTF.

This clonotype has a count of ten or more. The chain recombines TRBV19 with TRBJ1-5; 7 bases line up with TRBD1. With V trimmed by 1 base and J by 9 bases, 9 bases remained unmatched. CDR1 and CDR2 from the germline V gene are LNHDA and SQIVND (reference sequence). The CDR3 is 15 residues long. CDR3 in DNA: TGTGCCAGTAGTATAGCCCCGACAGGGTCGGCGCCCCAGCATTTT. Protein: CASSIAPTGSAPQHF.

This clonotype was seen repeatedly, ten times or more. The CDR3: CASSLATFALYTF. The DNA for the CDR3 is TGTGCCAGCAGCTTAGCCACGTTCGCTCTCTACACCTTC. The chain employs TRBV7-2 and TRBJ1-2; D is undetermined. The germline V gene has CDR1 SGHTA and CDR2 FQGNSA. Trimming removed 0 bases at V and 10 bases at J, with 12 bases between. The length of the CDR3 is 13 residues.

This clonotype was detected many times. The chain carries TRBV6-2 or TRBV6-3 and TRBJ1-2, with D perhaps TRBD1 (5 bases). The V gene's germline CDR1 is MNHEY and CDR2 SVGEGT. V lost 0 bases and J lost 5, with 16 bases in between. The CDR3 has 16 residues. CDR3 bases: TGTGCCAGCAGTTACTCGAGTCTCGAGGGGTCGTATGGCTACACCTTC. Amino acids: CASSYSSLEGSYGYTF.

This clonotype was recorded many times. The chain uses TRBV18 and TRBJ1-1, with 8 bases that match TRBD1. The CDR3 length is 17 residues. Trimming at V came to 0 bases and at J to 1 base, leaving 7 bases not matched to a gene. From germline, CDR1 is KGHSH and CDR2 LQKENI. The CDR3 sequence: CASSPPSGGTGNTEAFF. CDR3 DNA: TGTGCCAGCTCACCACCGTCAGGGGGCACGGGGAACACTGAAGCTTTCTTT.

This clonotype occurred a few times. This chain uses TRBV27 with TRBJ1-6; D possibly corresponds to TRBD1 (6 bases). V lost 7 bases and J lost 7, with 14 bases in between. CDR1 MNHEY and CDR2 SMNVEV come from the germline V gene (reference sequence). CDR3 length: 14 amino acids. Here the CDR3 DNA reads TGTGCCAGCACCCTGGGCAGGGGAAATTCACCCCTCCACTTT. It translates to CASTLGRGNSPLHF.

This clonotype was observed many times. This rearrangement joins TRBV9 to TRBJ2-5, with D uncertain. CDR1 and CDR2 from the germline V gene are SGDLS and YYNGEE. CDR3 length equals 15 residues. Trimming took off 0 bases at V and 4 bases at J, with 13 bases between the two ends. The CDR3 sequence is CASSVAVSMGETQYF. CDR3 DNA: TGTGCCAGCAGCGTAGCCGTGTCCATGGGAGAGACCCAGTACTTC.

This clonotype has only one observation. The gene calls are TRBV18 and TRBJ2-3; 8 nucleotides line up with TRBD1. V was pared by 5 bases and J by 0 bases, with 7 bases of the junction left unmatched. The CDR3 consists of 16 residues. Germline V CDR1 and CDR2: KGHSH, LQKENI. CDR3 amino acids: CASSSQGALSTDTQYF. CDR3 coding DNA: TGTGCCAGCTCATCCCAGGGGGCATTGAGCACAGATACGCAGTATTTT.

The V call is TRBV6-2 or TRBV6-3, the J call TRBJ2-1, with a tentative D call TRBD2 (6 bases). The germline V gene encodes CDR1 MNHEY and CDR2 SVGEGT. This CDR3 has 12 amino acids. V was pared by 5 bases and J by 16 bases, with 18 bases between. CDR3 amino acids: CASSPRDSLRFF. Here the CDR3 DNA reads TGTGCCAGCAGTCCCAGGGACTCCCTTAGATTCTTC.

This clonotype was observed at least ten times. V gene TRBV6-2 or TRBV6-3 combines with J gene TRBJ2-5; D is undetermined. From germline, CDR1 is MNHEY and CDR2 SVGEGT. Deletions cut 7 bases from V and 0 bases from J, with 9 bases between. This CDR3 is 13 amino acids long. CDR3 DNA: TGTGCCAGCAAACACCGGGACCAAGAGACCCAGTACTTC. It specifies CASKHRDQETQYF.

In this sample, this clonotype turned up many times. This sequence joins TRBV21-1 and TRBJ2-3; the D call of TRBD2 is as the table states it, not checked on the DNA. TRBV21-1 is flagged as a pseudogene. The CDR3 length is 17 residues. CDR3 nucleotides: TGTGCCAGCAGCAAAACCCGCCAGCGGAGTAGCACAGATACGCAGTATTTT. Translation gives CASSKTRQRSSTDTQYF.